This TCR beta chain stems from a study of T cell changes during pregnancy in multiple sclerosis. This clone was seen a few times. This CDR3 has 14 amino acids. Germline CDR1 MNHNS, CDR2 SASEGT. Unmatched junction bases numbered 11, after V lost 10 bases and J lost 7 bases. Clones were read by immunoSEQ multiplex PCR, and TCRdb kept only the in-frame ones, dropping some. The sample consists of some 40,000 clones, 90% of them appearing once. This sample comprised peripheral blood, obtained in the second trimester of pregnancy. This clonotype originated in a female donor in good health, enrolled as a control in a pregnancy study. The J gene is TRBJ1-4, the V gene TRBV6-1; 8 nucleotides match TRBD1. Here the CDR3 reads CATTGGAGSEKLFF. In DNA, the CDR3 is TGTGCCACTACAGGGGGGGCAGGGTCTGAAAAACTGTTTTTT.